One and the same sample provided the 14 T cell receptor beta chains below, sequenced in a study of identical twins. Each CDR3 protein is one row after TCRdb ran MiXCR on the 5' RACE reads. This sample yields a few hundred thousand distinct CDR3 sequences, of which around 9% are seen a single time; approximately 9.3% belongs to the top ten. Sequencing input: naive T cells sorted from blood. The origin of the receptors is a woman aged 50 to 60 in good health.

This clonotype was seen a few times. The genes are TRBV7-9 and TRBJ2-1; 16 bases fit TRBD2. Germline V gene data show CDR1 as SEHNR and CDR2 as FQNEAQ (reference sequence). The length of the CDR3 is 18 residues. With V trimmed by 5 bases and J by 9 bases, 13 bases remained unmatched. CDR3 DNA sequence: TGTGCCAGCAGCGCAGGGACTAGCGGGAGGGCCTTAATTGGTGAGCAGTTCTTC. It translates to CASSAGTSGRALIGEQFF.

The J gene is TRBJ2-1, the V gene TRBV24-1; D possibly corresponds to TRBD2 (5 bases). The CDR3 spans 16 residues. Trimming shortened V by 2 bases and J by 6 bases, and 16 bases separated the two germline ends. Germline CDR1 and CDR2: KGHDR and SFDVKD. In DNA, the CDR3 is TGTGCCACCAGTGATTCCCGGGGTGGCGGAGTCAATGAGCAGTTCTTC. Translated, it gives CATSDSRGGGVNEQFF.

The sample holds a few counts of this clonotype. The chain recombines TRBV7-2 with TRBJ2-7; D could derive from TRBD1 or TRBD2 (5 bases each). CDR1 is SGHTA and CDR2 is FQGNSA in the germline V gene. This CDR3 spans 12 amino acids. The V and J ends lost 1 base and 13 bases respectively, with 14 bases between them. The CDR3 sequence is CASSLDRGPSYV. In DNA, the CDR3 is TGTGCCAGCAGCTTAGACCGGGGCCCGAGTTACGTC.

The chain joins TRBV25-1 to TRBJ1-4; tentative D call: TRBD1 (5 bases). V dropped 6 bases and J dropped 8 bases, with 19 bases sitting between them. There are 15 residues in the CDR3. The germline CDR1 and CDR2 sequences are MGHDK and SYGVNS. The chain's CDR3 is CASSPAGGRYEKLFF. In nucleotides, the CDR3 is TGTGCCAGCAGCCCCGCTGGGGGGAGATACGAAAAACTGTTTTTT.

This clonotype was recorded at least ten times. This sequence joins TRBV9 and TRBJ2-7; 8 bases agree with TRBD1. The V gene end was trimmed by 4 bases and the J gene end by 1 base; junction bases not matched to a gene: 4. CDR1 and CDR2 (germline): SGDLS, YYNGEE. The CDR3 covers 14 residues. CDR3 nucleotide sequence: TGTGCCAGCAGCCCCCGGGACAGGTCCTACGAGCAGTACTTC. Translated, it gives CASSPRDRSYEQYF.

The chain links TRBV20-1 to TRBJ1-2; tentatively, D is TRBD1 (5 bases). Trimming shortened V by 3 bases and J by 3 bases, and 20 bases separated the two germline ends. The CDR3 runs to 16 residues. Germline CDR1 DFQATT, CDR2 SNEGSKA (reference sequence). CDR3 nucleotides: TGCAGTGCTAGGCAAAGAAGGAGGGGAAGGGACTATGGCTACACCTTC. Translated, it gives CSARQRRRGRDYGYTF.

In its sample, this clonotype was seen many times. The rearrangement uses TRBV29-1 and TRBJ2-7; D is uncertain. The germline V gene encodes CDR1 SQVTM and CDR2 ANQGSEA. The germline V and J ends were trimmed by 3 bases and 4 bases, with 13 bases remaining between them. This CDR3 has 13 amino acids. The CDR3 region is CSVDGQAGYEQYF. The CDR3 DNA reads TGCAGCGTTGACGGCCAGGCCGGGTACGAGCAGTACTTC.

The chain has TRBV7-6 and TRBJ2-1; D may be TRBD2 (5 bases). The CDR3 has 17 amino acids. Deletions cut 1 base from V and 2 bases from J, with 15 bases between. Per the germline V gene, CDR1 is SGHVS and CDR2 is FNYEAQ. The CDR3 is CASSLGGRFQTYNEQFF. The CDR3 DNA follows: TGTGCCAGCAGCTTAGGAGGGCGCTTCCAAACCTACAATGAGCAGTTCTTC.

V gene TRBV6-1 combines with J gene TRBJ2-3; 8 nucleotides align to TRBD1. The germline V gene has CDR1 MNHNS and CDR2 SASEGT. This CDR3 has 13 residues. V shed 6 bases, J shed 3 bases, and the junction held 2 bases outside the gene matches. For the CDR3, the DNA is TGTGCCAGCAGGAACAGGGGGACAGATACGCAGTATTTT. Its translation: CASRNRGTDTQYF.

The V gene is TRBV6-5, the J gene TRBJ2-3; D is ambiguous. The CDR3 is made up of 13 amino acids. CDR1 and CDR2 (germline): MNHEY, SVGAGI. V lost 1 base to trimming and J lost 3 bases, with 5 bases between them. The DNA for the CDR3 is TGTGCCAGCAGTTACTACCCTACAGATACGCAGTATTTT. It is translated as CASSYYPTDTQYF.

This clonotype was observed many times. This sequence joins TRBV29-1 and TRBJ2-2; the D is unclear. The germline V gene encodes CDR1 SQVTM and CDR2 ANQGSEA. Trimming left V 7 bases short and J 0 bases short, with 9 bases between. The CDR3 is made up of 13 amino acids. The CDR3 nucleotides are TGCAGCGGACGGCCCTCGAACACCGGGGAGCTGTTTTTT. Amino acids: CSGRPSNTGELFF.

This clonotype turned up a few times. This sequence joins TRBV7-6 and TRBJ1-5; 7 bases align to TRBD1. In germline, CDR1 is SGHVS, CDR2 FNYEAQ. CDR3 length: 13 amino acids. Unmatched junction bases numbered 3, after V lost 5 bases and J lost 5 bases. CDR3 coding DNA: TGTGCCAGCAGCAATGACAGGGATCAGCCCCAGCATTTT. Its protein product is CASSNDRDQPQHF. Supplemented by reference TRBV7-6 and TRBJ1-5, the full variable domain reads GAGVSQSPRYKVTKRGQDVALRCDPISGHVSLYWYRQALGQGPEFLTYFNYEAQQDKSGLPNDRFSAERPEGSISTLTIQRTEQRDSAMYRCASSNDRDQPQHFGDGTRLSIL.

This clonotype was seen only a few times. The V and J genes are TRBV10-3 and TRBJ2-5; D is unclear. Germline V CDR1 and CDR2: ENHRY, SYGVKD. The germline V and J ends were trimmed by 5 bases and 5 bases, with 15 bases remaining between them. The CDR3 runs 14 residues. The CDR3: CAISTSGNEETQYF. The CDR3 coding sequence is TGTGCCATCAGTACTTCAGGCAACGAGGAGACCCAGTACTTC.

The rearrangement joins TRBV3-1 to TRBJ2-1; the match to TRBD1 covers 10 bases. Germline V gene data show CDR1 as LGHDT and CDR2 as YNNKEL (reference sequence). The CDR3 extends over 17 amino acids. V was clipped by 6 bases and J by 0 bases; unmatched bases: 8. The CDR3 here is CASRPDRGPGSYNEQFF. The CDR3 region has the DNA TGTGCCAGCAGACCAGACAGGGGGCCCGGCTCCTACAATGAGCAGTTCTTC.